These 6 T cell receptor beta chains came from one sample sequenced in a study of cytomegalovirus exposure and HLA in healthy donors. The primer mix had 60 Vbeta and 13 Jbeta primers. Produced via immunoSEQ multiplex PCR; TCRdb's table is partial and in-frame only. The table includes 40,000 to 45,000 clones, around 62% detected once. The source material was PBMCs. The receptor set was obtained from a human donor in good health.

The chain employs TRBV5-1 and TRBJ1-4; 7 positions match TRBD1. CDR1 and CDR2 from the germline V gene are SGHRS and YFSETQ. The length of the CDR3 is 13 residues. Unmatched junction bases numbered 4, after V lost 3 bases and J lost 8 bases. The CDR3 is CASSSVQGEKLFF. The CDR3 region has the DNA TGCGCCAGCAGCTCAGTACAGGGGGAAAAACTGTTTTTT.

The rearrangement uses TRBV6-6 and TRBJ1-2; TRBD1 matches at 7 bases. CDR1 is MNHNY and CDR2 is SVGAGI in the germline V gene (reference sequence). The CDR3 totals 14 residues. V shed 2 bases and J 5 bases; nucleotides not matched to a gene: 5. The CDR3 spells CASSYGTVSYGYTF. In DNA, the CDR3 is TGTGCCAGCAGTTACGGGACAGTCTCTTATGGCTACACCTTC.

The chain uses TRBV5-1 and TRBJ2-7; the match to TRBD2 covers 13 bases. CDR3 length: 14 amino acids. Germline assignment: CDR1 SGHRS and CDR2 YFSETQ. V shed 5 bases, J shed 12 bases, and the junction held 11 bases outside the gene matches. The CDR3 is CASSPGTSGTFGYF. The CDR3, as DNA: TGCGCCAGCAGTCCCGGGACTAGCGGGACCTTTGGGTACTTC.

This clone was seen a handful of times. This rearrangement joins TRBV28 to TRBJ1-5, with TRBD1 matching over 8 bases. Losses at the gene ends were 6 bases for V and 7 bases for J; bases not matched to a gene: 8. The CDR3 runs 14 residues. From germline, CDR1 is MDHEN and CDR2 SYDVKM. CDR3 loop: CASSPGQGDQPQHF. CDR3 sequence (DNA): TGTGCCAGCAGCCCCGGACAGGGAGACCAGCCCCAGCATTTT.

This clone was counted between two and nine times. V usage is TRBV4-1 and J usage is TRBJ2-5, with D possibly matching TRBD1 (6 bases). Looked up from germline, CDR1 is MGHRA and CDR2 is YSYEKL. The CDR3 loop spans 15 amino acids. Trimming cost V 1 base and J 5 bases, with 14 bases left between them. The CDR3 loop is CASSQVFAGEETQYF. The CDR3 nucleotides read TGCGCCAGCAGCCAAGTCTTCGCAGGGGAGGAGACCCAGTACTTC.

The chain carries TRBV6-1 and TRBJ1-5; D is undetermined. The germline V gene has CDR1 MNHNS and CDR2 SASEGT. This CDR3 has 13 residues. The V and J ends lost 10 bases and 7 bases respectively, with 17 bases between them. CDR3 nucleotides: TGTGCCACCGAGGAGGGTGGAGGACAGCCCCAGCATTTT. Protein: CATEEGGGQPQHF.